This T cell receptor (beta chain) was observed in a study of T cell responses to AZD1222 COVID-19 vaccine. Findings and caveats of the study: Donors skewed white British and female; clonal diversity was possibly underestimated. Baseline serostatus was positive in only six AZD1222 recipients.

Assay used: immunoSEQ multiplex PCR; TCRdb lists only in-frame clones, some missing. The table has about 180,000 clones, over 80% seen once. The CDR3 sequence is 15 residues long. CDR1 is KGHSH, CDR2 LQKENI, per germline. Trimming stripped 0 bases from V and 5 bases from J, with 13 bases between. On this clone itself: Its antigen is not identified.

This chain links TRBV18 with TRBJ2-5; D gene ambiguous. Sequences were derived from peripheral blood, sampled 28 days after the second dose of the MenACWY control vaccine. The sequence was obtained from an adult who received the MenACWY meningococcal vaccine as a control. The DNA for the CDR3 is TGTGCCAGCTCACCACCCGGTGGTAGTCGGGAGACCCAGTACTTC. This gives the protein CASSPPGGSRETQYF.